Given below is one T cell receptor beta chain in context. Profiling relied on immunoSEQ multiplex PCR, and the TCRdb table lists in-frame clones only, not all of them. The table shows approximately 110,000 clones, with about 93% occurring only once. This sample stems from a study of T cell responses to AZD1222 COVID-19 vaccine. Per germline, CDR1 MNHNY and CDR2 SVGAGI (reference sequence). V lost 5 bases, J lost 9 bases, and 23 bases lay in between. This CDR3 is 17 amino acids long. Sequenced here: peripheral blood, sampled on day 0 of AZD1222 vaccination. This chain joins TRBV6-6 and TRBJ1-6; the D gene is possibly TRBD1 (6 bases). The sequence was collected from an adult in good health. The CDR3 nucleotides are TGTGCCAGCAGTCGCCCCACAGGGAGTGTGAATGGTTCACCCCTCCACTTT. The encoded protein is CASSRPTGSVNGSPLHF.